The clone carrying this TCR beta chain was found once. The antigen is not known. Investigators amplified TCR beta CDR3 regions from RNA transcripts. An opening RT-PCR round employed HTBI primers and preceded a second-round multiplex PCR. Each CDR3 protein gets one entry after TCRdb re-called the multiplex PCR reads with MiXCR. In the table there are 660,000 or so distinct CDR3 sequences, more than 40% of which are singletons. This entry is derived from a study of Graves' ophthalmopathy and Graves' hyperthyroidism. Overall study findings and caveats: Blood samples also showed most expanded thyroid clonotypes exceeding 0.001 frequency.

The receptor's source is an adult man with Graves' ophthalmopathy. Source material: peripheral blood.

CDR3 residues: CASSQDLVRGETQHF. DNA of the CDR3: TGTGCCAGCAGCCAAGATCTGGTCAGGGGAGAGACCCAGCATTTT. The chain has TRBV7-8 and TRBJ1-5; possible D gene TRBD1, 6 bases. The V gene's germline CDR1 is SGHVS and CDR2 FQNEAQ. Trimming left V 5 bases short and J 11 bases short, with 22 bases between. The CDR3 consists of 15 residues.